This T cell receptor (beta chain) is drawn from a study of chemoradiotherapy in HPV16-positive cancers. Per the germline V gene, CDR1 is SGHNT and CDR2 is YYREEE (reference sequence). CDR3 length equals 14 residues. V was trimmed by 3 bases and J by 6 bases, leaving 16 bases between them. Assay: immunoSEQ multiplex PCR; the TCRdb copy retains only in-frame clones and omits some. Of around 62,000 clones listed, about nine tenths were seen once; the top ten hold 4% to 5%. The sequence was collected from a human donor with HPV-associated anogenital cancer. The chain is built from TRBV5-4 and TRBJ2-7, with no clear D. Sequencing used blood, obtained from a patient who underwent chemoradiotherapy. CDR3 residues: CASSSRDVSPEQYF. In nucleotides, the CDR3 is TGTGCCAGCAGCTCTAGAGATGTCTCCCCCGAGCAGTACTTC.